A selection of T cell receptor beta chains follows, all from one sample in a study of vaccination effects on CD4 cells after COVID-19. No antigen has been identified for these receptors. Data came from immunoSEQ multiplex PCR; TCRdb stores just in-frame clones and leaves some out. Among around 68,000 clones, approximately 80% were seen once, and the ten largest hold 12%. Specimen: CD4+ T cells from PBMCs cultured with SARS-CoV-2 spike peptides, collected before COVID-19 vaccination. The source of these receptors is a human donor who received a COVID-19 vaccine. Each CDR3 is given with its conserved first and last residue. D genes are given only for firm matches. Clone size is given for some rows only: seen once, a few or many times, or a class if the clone is expanded.

CASSEIGTGDEKLFF,TGTGCCAGCAGTGAAATAGGGACAGGGGATGAAAAACTGTTTTTT,TRBV6-1,.,TRBD1,TRBJ1-4
CASSFHRDYGYTF,TGTGCCAGCAGCTTCCACAGGGACTATGGCTACACCTTC,TRBV5-8,.,.,TRBJ1-2
CASSRDRPRTLYGYTF,TGTGCCAGCTCACGTGACAGGCCGAGGACTCTCTATGGCTACACCTTC,TRBV18,.,.,TRBJ1-2
CASSDRVQETQYF,TGTGCCAGCAGCGACAGGGTCCAAGAGACCCAGTACTTC,TRBV2,.,TRBD1,TRBJ2-5
CASSFGTGGKGSYNSPLHF,TGTGCCAGCAGTTTCGGGACAGGGGGTAAGGGCTCCTATAATTCACCCCTCCACTTT,TRBV28,.,TRBD1,TRBJ1-6
CASSLGAVTPGNTIYF,TGCGCCAGCAGCTTGGGGGCAGTAACTCCTGGAAACACCATATATTTT,TRBV5-1,once,.,TRBJ1-3
CASSDQQGIQPQHF,TGTGCCAGCTCCGACCAACAGGGAATTCAGCCCCAGCATTTT,TRBV18,.,.,TRBJ1-5
CAHSVGGHSPLHF,TGTGCCCACTCTGTGGGGGGCCATTCACCCCTCCACTTT,TRBV12-3/TRBV12-4,.,.,TRBJ1-6
CASSKPGRGYQPQHF,TGTGCCAGTAGTAAGCCGGGACGGGGTTATCAGCCCCAGCATTTT,TRBV19,.,.,TRBJ1-5
CASSSTANTGELFF,TGCGCCAGCAGCAGTACAGCGAACACCGGGGAGCTGTTTTTT,TRBV5-1,.,.,TRBJ2-2
CASTSRVAKNIQYF,TGTGCCAGCACCTCGAGGGTAGCCAAAAACATTCAGTACTTC,TRBV2,.,.,TRBJ2-4
CASSLSFQGYYSYF,TGTGCCAGCAGCTTATCTTTCCAGGGGTACTATTCGTATTTT,TRBV11-2,.,.,TRBJ2-3
CASSLNGLTGELFF,TGTGCCAGCAGCTTAAATGGTCTAACCGGGGAGCTGTTTTTT,TRBV7-3,.,.,TRBJ2-2
CASSLQGPDTQYF,TGCGCCAGCAGCTTGCAGGGACCAGATACGCAGTATTTT,TRBV5-1,.,.,TRBJ2-3
CASSQDSLVFGGYTF,TGCGCCAGCAGCCAAGATTCGTTGGTTTTCGGTGGCTACACCTTC,TRBV4-3,.,.,TRBJ1-2
CASSYRRENYGYTF,TGTGCCAGCAGTTACAGACGGGAGAACTATGGCTACACCTTC,TRBV6-5,.,.,TRBJ1-2
CASSQDHFTGGNQPQHF,TGCGCCAGCAGCCAAGATCATTTTACAGGGGGCAATCAGCCCCAGCATTTT,TRBV4-3,.,TRBD1,TRBJ1-5
CASRPWTGGNQPQHF,TGTGCCAGCAGGCCCTGGACAGGAGGCAATCAGCCCCAGCATTTT,TRBV28,.,TRBD1,TRBJ1-5
CASSLAEGIRLFF,TGTGCCAGCAGCTTGGCCGAAGGGATCAGACTGTTTTTT,TRBV5-6,.,.,TRBJ1-4
CASSQGSRGADGYTF,TGTGCCAGCAGCCAGGGGTCAAGAGGGGCCGATGGCTACACCTTC,TRBV3-1/TRBV3-2,few,.,TRBJ1-2
CASSLRRGVTDTQYF,TGTGCCAGCAGCTTGCGACGGGGCGTGACAGATACGCAGTATTTT,TRBV5-4,once,.,TRBJ2-3
CASSRDYSTGELFF,TGTGCCAGCAGCCGGGACTATTCTACCGGGGAGCTGTTTTTT,TRBV7-8,.,TRBD2,TRBJ2-2
CASSDDVGTDTQYF,TGTGCCAGCAGTGACGATGTTGGCACAGATACGCAGTATTTT,TRBV2,once,.,TRBJ2-3
CASSPTGSGNTIYF,TGTGCCAGCTCACCGACAGGGTCTGGAAACACCATATATTTT,TRBV18,.,TRBD1,TRBJ1-3
CASSLGMGTEAFF,TGCGCCAGCAGCCTCGGCATGGGCACTGAAGCTTTCTTT,TRBV4-3,once,.,TRBJ1-1
CASSPQSTNTEAFF,TGTGCCAGCTCACCCCAGAGTACGAACACTGAAGCTTTCTTT,TRBV18,.,.,TRBJ1-1
CASSLVGSSYNSPLHF,TGTGCCAGCAGCCTCGTCGGGAGCTCCTATAATTCACCCCTCCACTTT,TRBV14,.,.,TRBJ1-6
CASIRDYQQETQYF,TGTGCCAGCATCCGGGACTACCAACAAGAGACCCAGTACTTC,TRBV6-5,.,TRBD2,TRBJ2-5
CASRGTGRGNEQFF,TGTGCCAGCAGAGGGACAGGGAGGGGTAATGAGCAGTTCTTC,TRBV11-2,.,TRBD1,TRBJ2-1
CATSDFRGVGTEAFF,TGTGCCACCAGTGATTTCAGGGGGGTCGGCACTGAAGCTTTCTTT,TRBV24-1,.,TRBD1,TRBJ1-1
CASSFLAGANQETQYF,TGCGCCAGCAGCTTCCTAGCGGGGGCCAACCAAGAGACCCAGTACTTC,TRBV5-1,.,TRBD2,TRBJ2-5
CASSLDLQWETQYF,TGCGCCAGCAGCCTGGACCTTCAGTGGGAGACCCAGTACTTC,TRBV5-1,.,.,TRBJ2-5
CASSTNGGILNTGELFF,TGTGCCAGCAGCACGAACGGGGGGATCTTGAACACCGGGGAGCTGTTTTTT,TRBV5-4,.,TRBD2,TRBJ2-2
CAISESTGRGKAFF,TGTGCCATCAGTGAGTCGACCGGAAGGGGGAAAGCTTTCTTT,TRBV10-3,.,.,TRBJ1-1
CASTKEGQDYGYTF,TGTGCCAGCACCAAGGAGGGACAGGACTATGGCTACACCTTC,TRBV6-6,.,TRBD1,TRBJ1-2
CASSPSTGANQPQHF,TGTGCCAGCAGTCCCAGTACAGGTGCCAATCAGCCCCAGCATTTT,TRBV28,.,.,TRBJ1-5
CASSPNADSGNTIYF,TGTGCCAGCTCACCAAACGCTGACTCTGGAAACACCATATATTTT,TRBV18,.,.,TRBJ1-3
CASSLTGTSTDTQYF,TGTGCCAGCAGCTTAACCGGGACTAGCACAGATACGCAGTATTTT,TRBV7-3,once,.,TRBJ2-3
CAWSRDRNTEAFF,TGTGCCTGGAGCCGGGACAGAAACACTGAAGCTTTCTTT,TRBV30,.,TRBD1,TRBJ1-1
CASSEKRAGELFF,TGTGCCAGCAGTGAAAAACGGGCCGGGGAGCTGTTTTTT,TRBV2,.,.,TRBJ2-2
CASSIARGQGSSPLHF,TGTGCCAGTAGTATAGCTAGGGGACAGGGGTCTTCACCCCTCCACTTT,TRBV19,.,TRBD1,TRBJ1-6
CASSLGRSPTF,TGTGCCAGCAGTTTGGGCAGGTCGCCTACCTTT,TRBV28,.,.,TRBJ1-4
CATSATGTGENIQYF,TGTGCCACCAGTGCCACCGGGACAGGGGAAAACATTCAGTACTTC,TRBV24-1,.,TRBD1,TRBJ2-4
CASSSDRAETQYF,TGTGCCAGCAGCTCGGACAGGGCAGAGACCCAGTACTTC,TRBV5-5,.,TRBD1,TRBJ2-5
CASPPPNTGELFF,TGTGCCAGTCCCCCTCCGAACACCGGGGAGCTGTTTTTT,TRBV19,few,.,TRBJ2-2
CASSPTGFTDTQYF,TGCGCCAGCAGCCCGACAGGTTTTACAGATACGCAGTATTTT,TRBV5-1,.,.,TRBJ2-3
CARGTNEKLFF,TGTGCCAGAGGAACTAATGAAAAACTGTTTTTT,TRBV6-5,.,.,TRBJ1-4
CASRRQGAGELFF,TGTGCCAGCCGACGACAGGGGGCCGGGGAGCTGTTTTTT,TRBV14,few,TRBD1,TRBJ2-2
CASSSINPGGSGANVLTF,TGTGCCAGCAGCTCGATAAACCCAGGGGGCTCTGGGGCCAACGTCCTGACTTTC,TRBV5-5,.,TRBD1,TRBJ2-6
CASSEYRQGGNEQFF,TGTGCCAGCAGTGAGTATAGACAGGGTGGAAATGAGCAGTTCTTC,TRBV6-1,.,TRBD1,TRBJ2-1
CASSATGMNTEAFF,TGTGCCAGCAGTGCCACAGGGATGAACACTGAAGCTTTCTTT,TRBV6-6,.,.,TRBJ1-1
CASSGQEAGGNTIYF,TGTGCCAGCAGTGGACAGGAGGCGGGCGGAAACACCATATATTTT,TRBV2,.,.,TRBJ1-3
CASSLAYDRETQYF,TGTGCCAGCAGCTTAGCTTATGACAGGGAGACCCAGTACTTC,TRBV11-1,.,.,TRBJ2-5
CASSLAGTGGETQYF,TGCGCCAGCAGCTTGGCCGGGACGGGGGGGGAGACCCAGTACTTC,TRBV5-1,.,TRBD2,TRBJ2-5
CASSYWRGSIQYF,TGTGCCAGCAGTTACTGGCGGGGGAGCATTCAGTACTTC,TRBV6-5,.,TRBD2,TRBJ2-4
CATRDRDSGANVLTF,TGTGCCACCCGGGACAGGGACTCTGGGGCCAACGTCCTGACTTTC,TRBV6-6,.,TRBD1,TRBJ2-6
CATSDPTANQPQHF,TGTGCCACCAGTGATCCGACAGCGAATCAGCCCCAGCATTTT,TRBV24-1,.,.,TRBJ1-5
CASFRQGLDNEQFF,TGTGCCTCCTTCCGGCAGGGGCTGGACAATGAGCAGTTCTTC,TRBV28,.,.,TRBJ2-1
CASRGTDSTEAFF,TGCGCCAGCAGGGGGACGGATTCCACTGAAGCTTTCTTT,TRBV4-1,few,.,TRBJ1-1
CAIGTAQETQYF,TGTGCCATTGGAACAGCCCAAGAGACCCAGTACTTC,TRBV10-3,.,.,TRBJ2-5